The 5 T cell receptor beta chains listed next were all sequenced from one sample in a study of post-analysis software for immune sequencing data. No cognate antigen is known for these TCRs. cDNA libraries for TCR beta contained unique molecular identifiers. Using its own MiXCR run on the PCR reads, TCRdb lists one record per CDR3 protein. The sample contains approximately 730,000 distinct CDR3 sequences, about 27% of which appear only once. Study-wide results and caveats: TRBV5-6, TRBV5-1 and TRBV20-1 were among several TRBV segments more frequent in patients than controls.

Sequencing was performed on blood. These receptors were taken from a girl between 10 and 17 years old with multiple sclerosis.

The CDR3, as DNA: TGTGCCATTGACCGGACAGACGCCTACAATGAGCAGTTCTTC. This translates into CAIDRTDAYNEQFF. This chain joins TRBV28 and TRBJ2-1; weak D call: TRBD1 (6 bases). V was clipped by 10 bases and J by 2 bases, with 15 bases between them. Germline CDR1 MDHEN, CDR2 SYDVKM. The CDR3 runs to 14 residues. The whole variable domain, remainder taken from reference TRBV28 and TRBJ2-1, is DVKVTQSSRYLVKRTGEKVFLECVQDMDHENMFWYRQDPGLGLRLIYFSYDVKMKEKGDIPEGYSVSREKKERFSLILESASTNQTSMYLCAIDRTDAYNEQFFGPGTRLTVL.

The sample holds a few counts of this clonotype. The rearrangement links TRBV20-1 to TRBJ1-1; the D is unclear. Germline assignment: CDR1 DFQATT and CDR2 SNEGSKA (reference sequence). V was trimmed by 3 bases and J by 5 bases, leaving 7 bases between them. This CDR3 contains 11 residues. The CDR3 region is CSASSSTEAFF. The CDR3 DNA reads TGCAGTGCTAGTTCGAGTACTGAAGCTTTCTTT.

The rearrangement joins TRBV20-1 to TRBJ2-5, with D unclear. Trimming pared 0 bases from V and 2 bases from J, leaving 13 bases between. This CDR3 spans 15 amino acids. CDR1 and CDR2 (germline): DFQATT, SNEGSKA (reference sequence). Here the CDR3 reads CSARDRLVGQETQYF. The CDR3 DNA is TGCAGTGCTAGAGATCGACTTGTGGGGCAAGAGACCCAGTACTTC.

CDR3: CASSLFQGDYNEQFF. DNA of the CDR3: TGCGCCAGCAGCTTGTTCCAGGGCGATTACAATGAGCAGTTCTTC. V gene TRBV5-1 combines with J gene TRBJ2-1, with a tentative D call TRBD1 (5 bases). Germline lookup yields CDR1 SGHRS and CDR2 YFSETQ. The CDR3 sequence is 15 residues long. Trimming cost V 1 base and J 4 bases, with 12 bases left between them.

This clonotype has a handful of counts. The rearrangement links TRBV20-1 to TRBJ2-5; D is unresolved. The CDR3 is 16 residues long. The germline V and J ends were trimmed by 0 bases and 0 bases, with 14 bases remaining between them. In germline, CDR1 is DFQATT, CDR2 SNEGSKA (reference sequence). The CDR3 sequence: CSARDPHTRYQETQYF. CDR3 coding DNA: TGCAGTGCTAGAGATCCCCATACTCGGTACCAAGAGACCCAGTACTTC.